Each of the 6 T cell receptor beta chains below was sequenced from the same sample in a study of blood T cell repertoires in COVID-19. Sequenced by immunoSEQ multiplex PCR; TCRdb stores in-frame clones only, minus some. The table lists about 200,000 clones, 80% to 90% of them singletons. What was sequenced was peripheral blood. These receptors were obtained from an elderly man with acute or convalescent COVID-19.

V and J are TRBV5-8 and TRBJ2-7, with TRBD2 matching 8 bases. The germline V gene encodes CDR1 SGHTS and CDR2 YDEGEE. The J segment lost 5 bases and the V segment lost 0 bases, leaving 7 bases of the junction unmatched. This CDR3 contains 15 residues. CDR3 bases: TGTGCCAGCAGCTTGGTCCAAGCGGGAGTAGACGAGCAGTACTTC. This encodes CASSLVQAGVDEQYF.

CDR3 amino acids: CATSDAGQGTAKGNEQFF. In DNA, the CDR3 is TGTGCCACCAGTGACGCCGGACAGGGAACGGCTAAGGGCAATGAGCAGTTCTTC. The rearrangement joins TRBV24-1 to TRBJ2-1, with 8 bases fitting TRBD1. The CDR3 is 18 amino acids. The J segment lost 6 bases and the V segment lost 4 bases, leaving 16 bases of the junction unmatched. Germline lookup yields CDR1 KGHDR and CDR2 SFDVKD.

CDR3 region: CAWSVGTGANYGYTF. CDR3 nucleotide sequence: TGTGCCTGGAGTGTAGGGACAGGGGCTAACTATGGCTACACCTTC. V usage is TRBV30 and J usage is TRBJ1-2, with 10 bases that match TRBD1. Germline lookup yields CDR1 GTSNPN and CDR2 SVGIG (reference sequence). V was clipped by 0 bases and J by 0 bases; unmatched bases: 1. The CDR3 sequence is 15 residues long.

The count of this clone is one. The rearrangement uses TRBV19 and TRBJ2-7; tentatively, D is TRBD2 (7 bases). Germline V gene lookup returns CDR1 LNHDA and CDR2 SQIVND (reference sequence). The V end lost 4 bases, the J end lost 0 bases, and 10 bases lay between the germline ends. The CDR3 totals 14 residues. In nucleotides, the CDR3 is TGTGCCAGTAGTAGGGGGGGGCCCTCCTACGAGCAGTACTTC. It codes for CASSRGGPSYEQYF.

This clone was seen a handful of times. The chain carries TRBV2 and TRBJ2-2, with 9 bases matching TRBD2. CDR1 is SNHLY, CDR2 FYNNEI, per germline. The CDR3 has 16 residues. Germline trimming cut 4 bases from V and 6 bases from J; bases unmatched to any gene: 9. The chain's CDR3 is CASSASSGKGAGELFF. CDR3 DNA sequence: TGTGCCAGCAGTGCCTCTAGCGGGAAGGGGGCCGGGGAGCTGTTTTTT.

The chain uses TRBV30 and TRBJ2-3, with 10 positions matching TRBD2. CDR3 length: 16 amino acids. Per germline, CDR1 GTSNPN and CDR2 SVGIG (reference sequence). V trimming: 5 bases; J trimming: 0 bases; junction bases outside the gene matches: 8. Written as DNA, the CDR3 is TGTGCCTGGTCTAGCGGGAGTGTTACTAGCACAGATACGCAGTATTTT. Translating gives CAWSSGSVTSTDTQYF.